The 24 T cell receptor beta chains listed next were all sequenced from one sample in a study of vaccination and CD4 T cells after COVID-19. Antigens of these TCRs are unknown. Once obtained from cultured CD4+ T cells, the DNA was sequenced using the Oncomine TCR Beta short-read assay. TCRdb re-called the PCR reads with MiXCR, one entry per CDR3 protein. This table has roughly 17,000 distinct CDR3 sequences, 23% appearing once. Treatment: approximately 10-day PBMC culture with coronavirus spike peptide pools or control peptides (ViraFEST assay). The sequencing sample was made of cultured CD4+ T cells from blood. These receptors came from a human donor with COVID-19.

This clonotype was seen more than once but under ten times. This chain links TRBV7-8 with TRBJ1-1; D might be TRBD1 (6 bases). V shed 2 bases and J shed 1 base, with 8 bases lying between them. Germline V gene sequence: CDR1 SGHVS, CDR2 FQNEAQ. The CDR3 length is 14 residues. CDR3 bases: TGTGCCAGCAGCTTAACGACAGGGAACACTGAAGCTTTCTTT. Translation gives CASSLTTGNTEAFF.

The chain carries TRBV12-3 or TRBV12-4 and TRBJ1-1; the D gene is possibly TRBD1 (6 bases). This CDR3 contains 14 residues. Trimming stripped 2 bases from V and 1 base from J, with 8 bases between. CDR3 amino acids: CASSLMGANTEAFF. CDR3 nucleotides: TGTGCCAGCAGTTTAATGGGGGCGAACACTGAAGCTTTCTTT.

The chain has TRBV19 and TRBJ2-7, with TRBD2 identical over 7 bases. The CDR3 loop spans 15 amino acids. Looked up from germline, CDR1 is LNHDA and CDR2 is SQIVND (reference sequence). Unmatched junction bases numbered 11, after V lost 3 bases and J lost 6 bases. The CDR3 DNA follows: TGTGCCAGTAGTATGGTTGGCGGGGGTTTGAGCGAGCAGTACTTC. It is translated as CASSMVGGGLSEQYF.

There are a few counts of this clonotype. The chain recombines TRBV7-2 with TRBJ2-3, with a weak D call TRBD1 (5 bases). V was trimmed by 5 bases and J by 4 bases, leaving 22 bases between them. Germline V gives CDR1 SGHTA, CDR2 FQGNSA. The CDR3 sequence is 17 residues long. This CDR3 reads CASSLRTPPFPSDTQYF. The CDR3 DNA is TGTGCCAGCAGCCTTCGGACACCCCCATTCCCGTCAGATACGCAGTATTTT.

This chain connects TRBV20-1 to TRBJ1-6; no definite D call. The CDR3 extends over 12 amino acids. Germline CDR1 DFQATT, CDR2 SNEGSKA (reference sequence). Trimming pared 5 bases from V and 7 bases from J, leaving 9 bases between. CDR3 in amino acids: CSAQEPNSPLHF. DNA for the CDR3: TGCAGTGCTCAGGAGCCCAATTCACCCCTCCACTTT.

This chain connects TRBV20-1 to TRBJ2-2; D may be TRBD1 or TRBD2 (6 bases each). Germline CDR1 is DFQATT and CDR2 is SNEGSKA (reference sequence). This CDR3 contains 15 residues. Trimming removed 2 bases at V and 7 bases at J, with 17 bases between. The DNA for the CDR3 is TGCAGTGCTAGAAGGGGGACTCTCGTCATCGGGGAGCTGTTTTTT. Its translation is CSARRGTLVIGELFF.

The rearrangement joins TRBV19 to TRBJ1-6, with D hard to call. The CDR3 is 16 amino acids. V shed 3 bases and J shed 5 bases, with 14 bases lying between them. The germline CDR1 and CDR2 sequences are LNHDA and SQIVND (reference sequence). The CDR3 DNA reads TGTGCCAGTAGTATTTCGCCAGGATTGAATAATTCACCCCTCCACTTT. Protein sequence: CASSISPGLNNSPLHF.

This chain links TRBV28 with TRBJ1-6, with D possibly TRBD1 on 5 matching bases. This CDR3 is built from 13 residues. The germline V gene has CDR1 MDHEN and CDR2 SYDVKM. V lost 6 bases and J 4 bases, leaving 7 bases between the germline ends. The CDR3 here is CASRGLYNSPLHF. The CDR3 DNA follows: TGTGCCAGCAGGGGACTTTATAATTCACCCCTCCACTTT. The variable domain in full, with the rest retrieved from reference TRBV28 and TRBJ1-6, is DVKVTQSSRYLVKRTGEKVFLECVQDMDHENMFWYRQDPGLGLRLIYFSYDVKMKEKGDIPEGYSVSREKKERFSLILESASTNQTSMYLCASRGLYNSPLHFGNGTRLTVT.

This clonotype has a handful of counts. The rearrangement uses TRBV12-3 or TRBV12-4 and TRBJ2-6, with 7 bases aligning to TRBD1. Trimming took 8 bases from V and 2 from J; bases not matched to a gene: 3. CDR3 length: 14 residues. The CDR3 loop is CASRTGAGANVLTF. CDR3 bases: TGTGCCAGCCGCACAGGGGCTGGGGCCAACGTCCTGACTTTC.

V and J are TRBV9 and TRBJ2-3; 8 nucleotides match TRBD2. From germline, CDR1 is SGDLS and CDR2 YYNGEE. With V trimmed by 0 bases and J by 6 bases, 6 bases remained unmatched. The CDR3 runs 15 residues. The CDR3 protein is CASSVGAGGGDTQYF. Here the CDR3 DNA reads TGTGCCAGCAGCGTAGGGGCGGGGGGTGGGGATACGCAGTATTTT.

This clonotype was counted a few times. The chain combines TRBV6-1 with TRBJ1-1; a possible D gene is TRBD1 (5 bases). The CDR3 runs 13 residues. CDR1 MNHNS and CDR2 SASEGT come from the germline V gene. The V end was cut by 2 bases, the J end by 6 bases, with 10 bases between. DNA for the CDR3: TGTGCCAGCAGTGAACGGGGCGGGTCTGAAGCTTTCTTT. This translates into CASSERGGSEAFF.

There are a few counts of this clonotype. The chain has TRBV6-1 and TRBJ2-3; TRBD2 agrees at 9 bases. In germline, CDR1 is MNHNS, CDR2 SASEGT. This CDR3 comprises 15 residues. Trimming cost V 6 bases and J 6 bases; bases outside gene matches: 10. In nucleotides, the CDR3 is TGTGCCAGCAGGGTAGCGGGGGCGGGATGGGATACGCAGTATTTT. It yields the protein CASRVAGAGWDTQYF.

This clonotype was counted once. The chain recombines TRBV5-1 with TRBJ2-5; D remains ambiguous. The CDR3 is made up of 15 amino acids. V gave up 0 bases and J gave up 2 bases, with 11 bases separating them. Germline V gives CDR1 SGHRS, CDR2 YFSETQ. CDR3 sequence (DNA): TGCGCCAGCAGCTTGGCGGCGGATCTGCAAGAGACCCAGTACTTC. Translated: CASSLAADLQETQYF.

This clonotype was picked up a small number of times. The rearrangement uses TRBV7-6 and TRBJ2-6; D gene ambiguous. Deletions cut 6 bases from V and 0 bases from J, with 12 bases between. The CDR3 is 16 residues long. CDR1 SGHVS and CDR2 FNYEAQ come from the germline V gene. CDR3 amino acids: CASSALPHSGANVLTF. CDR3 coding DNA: TGTGCCAGCAGTGCCCTACCCCACTCTGGGGCCAACGTCCTGACTTTC.

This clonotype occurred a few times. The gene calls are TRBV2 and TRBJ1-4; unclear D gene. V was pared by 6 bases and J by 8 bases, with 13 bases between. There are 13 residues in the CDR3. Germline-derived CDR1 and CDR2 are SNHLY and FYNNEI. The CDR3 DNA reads TGTGCCAGCAGGTACGGGAGGACCGAAAAACTGTTTTTT. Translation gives CASRYGRTEKLFF.

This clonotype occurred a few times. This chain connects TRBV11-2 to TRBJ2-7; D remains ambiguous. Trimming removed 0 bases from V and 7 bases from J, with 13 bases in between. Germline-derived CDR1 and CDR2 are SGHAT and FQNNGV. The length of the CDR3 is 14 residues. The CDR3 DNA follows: TGTGCCAGCAGCTTAGATCTTGGCATGGGGGAGCAGTACTTC. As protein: CASSLDLGMGEQYF.

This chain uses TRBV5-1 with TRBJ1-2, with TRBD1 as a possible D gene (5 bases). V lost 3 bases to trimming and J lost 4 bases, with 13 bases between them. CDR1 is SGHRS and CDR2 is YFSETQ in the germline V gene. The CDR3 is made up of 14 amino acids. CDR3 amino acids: CASSSDSVIYGYTF. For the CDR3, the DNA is TGCGCCAGCAGCTCAGACAGCGTCATCTATGGCTACACCTTC.

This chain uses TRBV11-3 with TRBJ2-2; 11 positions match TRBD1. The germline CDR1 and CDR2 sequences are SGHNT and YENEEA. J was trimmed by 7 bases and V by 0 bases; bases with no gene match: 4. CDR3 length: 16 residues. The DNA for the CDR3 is TGTGCCAGCAGCTTAGAAGGACAGGGGGCGGTCGGGGAGCTGTTTTTT. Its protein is CASSLEGQGAVGELFF.

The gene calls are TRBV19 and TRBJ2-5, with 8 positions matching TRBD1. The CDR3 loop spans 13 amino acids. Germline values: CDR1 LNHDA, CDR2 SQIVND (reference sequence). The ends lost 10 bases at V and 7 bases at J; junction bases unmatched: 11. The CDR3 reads CATEQGDGGTQYF. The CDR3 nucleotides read TGTGCCACCGAACAGGGGGATGGGGGGACCCAGTACTTC.

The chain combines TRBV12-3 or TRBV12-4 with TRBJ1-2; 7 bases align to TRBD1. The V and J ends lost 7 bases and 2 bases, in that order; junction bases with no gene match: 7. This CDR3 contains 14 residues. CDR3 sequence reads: CASKGPQGNYGYTF. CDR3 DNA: TGTGCCAGCAAGGGGCCACAGGGGAACTATGGCTACACCTTC.

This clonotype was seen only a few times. As DNA, the CDR3 is TGTGCCAGCAGTTCACGCTCAGGAAGACAGGGGTCCCAGCGGGAGCAGTACTTC. Translation: CASSSRSGRQGSQREQYF. The chain couples TRBV12-3 or TRBV12-4 to TRBJ2-7; TRBD1 agrees at 8 bases. The CDR3 runs 18 residues. J lost 7 bases, V lost 4 bases, and 21 bases had no gene match.

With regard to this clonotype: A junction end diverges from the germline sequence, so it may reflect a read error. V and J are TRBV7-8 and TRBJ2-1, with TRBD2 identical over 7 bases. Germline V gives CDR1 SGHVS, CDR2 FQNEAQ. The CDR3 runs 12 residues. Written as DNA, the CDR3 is TGTGCCAGCACCGCCGGCGTCAGCGGGGCGGAGTTC. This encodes CASTAGVSGAEF.

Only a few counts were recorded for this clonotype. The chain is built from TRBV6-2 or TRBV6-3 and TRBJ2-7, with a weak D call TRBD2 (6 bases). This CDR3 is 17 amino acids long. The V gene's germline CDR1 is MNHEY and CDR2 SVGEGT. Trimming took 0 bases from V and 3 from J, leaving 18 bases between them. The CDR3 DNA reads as TGTGCCAGCAGTTACTCGACGGTCGCGGGGTCTATCTACGAGCAGTACTTC. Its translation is CASSYSTVAGSIYEQYF.

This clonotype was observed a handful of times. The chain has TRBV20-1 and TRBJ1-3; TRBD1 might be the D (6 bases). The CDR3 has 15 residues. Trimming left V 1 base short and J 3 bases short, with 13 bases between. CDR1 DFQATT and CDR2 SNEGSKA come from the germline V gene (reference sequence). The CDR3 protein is CSARGSQGNGNTIYF. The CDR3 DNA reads TGCAGTGCTAGAGGGAGTCAGGGGAATGGAAACACCATATATTTT.